This T cell receptor beta chain was identified in a study of shared clonotypes between healthy human individuals. Trimming left V 6 bases short and J 4 bases short, with 16 bases between. The length of the CDR3 is 14 residues. Germline CDR1 is SGHNT and CDR2 is YYREEE (reference sequence). TCRdb's copy holds only in-frame clones and misses some; the assay was immunoSEQ multiplex PCR. This table holds some 2.4 million clones, 90% to 95% found once. Study-level findings and limits: Naive subsets, compared against memory subsets, generally had larger estimated richness values. Against clonotypes common to all four donors, non-shared ones had lower generation probabilities.

This clone was seen a few times. The antigen remains undetermined. The clonotype comes from a young man in good health. Some clones in this sample may be carry-over from other donors' samples. Material for sequencing was naive CD4+ T cells from PBMCs. As for subset: CD45RA+ positively selected. The J gene is TRBJ1-1, the V gene TRBV5-4; tentative D call: TRBD1 (5 bases). The CDR3 DNA reads as TGTGCCAGCACCCAACGGGGAGGGGTCACTGAAGCTTTCTTT. Translated, it gives CASTQRGGVTEAFF.